This passage covers 13 T cell receptor beta chains from one sample sequenced in a study of cytomegalovirus exposure and HLA in healthy donors. PCR primers comprised 60 Vbeta and 13 Jbeta primers. Clones were sequenced by immunoSEQ multiplex PCR, and TCRdb holds only the in-frame ones, with some missing. Among about 190,000 clones listed, 87% were seen once. The specimen was PBMCs. The receptors stem from a boy between 2 and 15 years old in good health and CMV-seronegative.

The genes are TRBV11-2 and TRBJ1-5, with D possibly being TRBD1 (6 bases). V was clipped by 2 bases and J by 4 bases, with 12 bases between them. Germline lookup yields CDR1 SGHAT and CDR2 FQNNGV. CDR3 length equals 15 residues. DNA for the CDR3: TGTGCCAGCAGCTTACAACAGGGAAAAAATCAGCCCCAGCATTTT. This translates into CASSLQQGKNQPQHF.

This chain uses TRBV10-3 with TRBJ2-3, with 11 bases fitting TRBD2. In germline, CDR1 is ENHRY, CDR2 SYGVKD. V lost 6 bases to trimming and J lost 1 base; unmatched junction nucleotides: 6. This CDR3 spans 16 amino acids. CDR3 in DNA: TGTGCCATCAGGACCGGGACTAGCGGAGGCACAGATACGCAGTATTTT. Protein sequence: CAIRTGTSGGTDTQYF.

This clone was counted between two and nine times. The chain recombines TRBV5-6 with TRBJ1-4, with D unclear. CDR1 is SGHDT and CDR2 is YYEEEE in the germline V gene. V dropped 4 bases and J dropped 6 bases, with 7 bases sitting between them. The CDR3 contains 12 residues. The CDR3 sequence: CASSQLDEKLFF. The CDR3 DNA is TGTGCCAGCAGCCAACTGGATGAAAAACTGTTTTTT. The full variable domain, in which reference TRBV5-6 and TRBJ1-4 provide the parts outside the CDR3, is DAGVTQSPTHLIKTRGQQVTLRCSPKSGHDTVSWYQQALGQGPQFIFQYYEEEERQRGNFPDRFSGHQFPNYSSELNVNALLLGDSALYLCASSQLDEKLFFGSGTQLSVL.

The J gene is TRBJ1-5, the V gene TRBV27, with 8 nucleotides matching TRBD1. Trimming took 10 bases from V and 3 from J; bases not matched to a gene: 14. The CDR3 contains 16 residues. CDR1 and CDR2 from the germline V gene are MNHEY and SMNVEV (reference sequence). The CDR3, as DNA: TGTGCCACCAAGGACAGGGTTCGGTTAGACAATCAGCCCCAGCATTTT. This sequence encodes CATKDRVRLDNQPQHF.

V is TRBV29-1 and J is TRBJ2-5; D possibly corresponds to TRBD2 (5 bases). The CDR3 loop spans 15 amino acids. Germline V gene lookup returns CDR1 SQVTM and CDR2 ANQGSEA. V was clipped by 0 bases and J by 7 bases, with 18 bases between them. CDR3 region: CSVEDRGKPSWTQYF. As DNA, the CDR3 is TGCAGCGTTGAAGATCGGGGAAAACCGTCTTGGACCCAGTACTTC.

This clone turned up a few times. The chain has TRBV2 and TRBJ2-3; D unclear. Germline CDR1 and CDR2: SNHLY and FYNNEI. The CDR3 covers 13 residues. Trimming stripped 2 bases from V and 4 bases from J, with 7 bases between. CDR3 amino acids: CASSEQAPDTQYF. The DNA of the CDR3 is TGTGCCAGCAGTGAACAGGCACCAGATACGCAGTATTTT.

The table lists this clone with a count of one. The chain recombines TRBV4-1 with TRBJ2-1; 8 bases agree with TRBD2. The CDR3 totals 16 residues. V shed 0 bases and J 7 bases; nucleotides not matched to a gene: 8. Per the germline V gene, CDR1 is MGHRA and CDR2 is YSYEKL. The DNA of the CDR3 is TGCGCCAGCAGCCAAGAACCGCTAGCGGGTGTGAATGAGCAGTTCTTC. Protein sequence: CASSQEPLAGVNEQFF.

The CDR3 reads CASSRTSGGPNTGELFF. CDR3 DNA sequence: TGTGCCAGCAGTCGGACTAGCGGGGGGCCGAACACCGGGGAGCTGTTTTTT. The chain carries TRBV11-3 and TRBJ2-2, with TRBD2 matching over 14 bases. The germline CDR1 and CDR2 sequences are SGHNT and YENEEA. CDR3 length equals 17 residues. V dropped 6 bases and J dropped 0; count of bases not matched to a gene: 3.

The V and J genes are TRBV15 and TRBJ1-5; a weak D match, TRBD1 (5 bases). V was shortened by 0 bases and J by 6 bases, with 9 bases between the two germline ends. This CDR3 comprises 14 residues. The V gene's germline CDR1 is LNHNV and CDR2 YYDKDF (reference sequence). The DNA for the CDR3 is TGTGCCACCAGCAGAGACGGGGGGGGTCAGCCCCAGCATTTT. This translates into CATSRDGGGQPQHF.

A single count supports this clone. The chain combines TRBV19 with TRBJ2-3; 8 bases agree with TRBD2. V was pared by 5 bases and J by 2 bases, with 9 bases of the junction left unmatched. This CDR3 region has 16 residues. CDR1 is LNHDA and CDR2 is SQIVND in the germline V gene (reference sequence). CDR3: CASSLTSAAITDTQYF. Here the CDR3 DNA reads TGTGCCAGTAGTCTGACTAGCGCCGCGATCACAGATACGCAGTATTTT. Combining the CDR3 with reference TRBV19 and TRBJ2-3 gives the whole variable domain DGGITQSPKYLFRKEGQNVTLSCEQNLNHDAMYWYRQDPGQGLRLIYYSQIVNDFQKGDIAEGYSVSREKKESFPLTVTSAQKNPTAFYLCASSLTSAAITDTQYFGPGTRLTVL.

This clone was detected a few times. The chain employs TRBV19 and TRBJ2-7; tentatively, D is TRBD2 (5 bases). Trimming stripped 6 bases from V and 1 base from J, with 10 bases between. The CDR3 is made up of 13 amino acids. Looked up from germline, CDR1 is LNHDA and CDR2 is SQIVND (reference sequence). The DNA for the CDR3 is TGTGCCAGTAGCCACGGACTGTCCTACGAGCAGTACTTC. Residues: CASSHGLSYEQYF.

The rearrangement links TRBV15 to TRBJ2-7; 10 bases fit TRBD1. J was trimmed by 6 bases and V by 1 base; bases with no gene match: 3. Per germline, CDR1 LNHNV and CDR2 YYDKDF (reference sequence). This CDR3 has 14 residues. This CDR3 is CATSRARTGGEQYF. The DNA for the CDR3 is TGTGCCACCAGCAGAGCTCGGACAGGGGGCGAGCAGTACTTC.

The chain's CDR3 is CASSIARANEKLFF. The CDR3 bases are TGTGCCAGTAGTATTGCCAGGGCGAATGAAAAACTGTTTTTT. The V gene is TRBV19, the J gene TRBJ1-4; a weak D match, TRBD1 (5 bases). Germline CDR1 is LNHDA and CDR2 is SQIVND (reference sequence). The CDR3 has 14 residues. Trimming removed 3 bases at V and 5 bases at J, with 10 bases between.